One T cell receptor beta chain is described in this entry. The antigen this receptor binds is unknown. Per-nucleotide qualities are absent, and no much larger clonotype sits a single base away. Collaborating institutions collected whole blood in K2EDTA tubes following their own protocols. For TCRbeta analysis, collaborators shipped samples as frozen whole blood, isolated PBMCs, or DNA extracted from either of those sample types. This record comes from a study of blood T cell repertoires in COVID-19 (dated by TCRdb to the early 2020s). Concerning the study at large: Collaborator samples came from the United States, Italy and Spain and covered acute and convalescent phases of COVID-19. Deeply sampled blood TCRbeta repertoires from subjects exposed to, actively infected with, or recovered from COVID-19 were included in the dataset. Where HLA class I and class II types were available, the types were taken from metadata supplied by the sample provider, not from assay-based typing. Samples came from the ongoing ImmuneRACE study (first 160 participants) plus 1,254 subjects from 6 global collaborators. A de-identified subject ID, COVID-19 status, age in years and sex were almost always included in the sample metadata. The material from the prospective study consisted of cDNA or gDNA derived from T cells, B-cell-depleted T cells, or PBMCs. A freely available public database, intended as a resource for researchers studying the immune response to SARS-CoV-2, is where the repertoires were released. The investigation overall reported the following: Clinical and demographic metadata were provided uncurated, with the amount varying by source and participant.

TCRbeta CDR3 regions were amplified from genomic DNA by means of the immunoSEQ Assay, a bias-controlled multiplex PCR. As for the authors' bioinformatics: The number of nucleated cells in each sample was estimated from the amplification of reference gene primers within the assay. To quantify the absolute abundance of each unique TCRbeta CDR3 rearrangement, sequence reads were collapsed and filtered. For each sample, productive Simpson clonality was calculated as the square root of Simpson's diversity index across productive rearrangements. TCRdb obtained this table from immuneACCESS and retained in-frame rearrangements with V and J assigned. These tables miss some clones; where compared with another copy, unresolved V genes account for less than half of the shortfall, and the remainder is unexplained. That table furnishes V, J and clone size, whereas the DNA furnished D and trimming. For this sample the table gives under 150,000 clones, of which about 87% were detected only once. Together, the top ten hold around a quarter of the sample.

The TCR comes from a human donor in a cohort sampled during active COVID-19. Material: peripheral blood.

The nucleotides read TGTGCCACCAGCAGCGAAGACTTTGGCATTCAGTACTTC. Its translation is CATSSEDFGIQYF. The receptor chain draws on TRBV15 and TRBJ2-4; a confident D gene designation cannot be given. At the junction V is shortened by 3 bases and J by 9 bases, with 12 bases in between. The germline V gene (reference sequence) specifies LNHNV as CDR1 and YYDKDF as CDR2. The CDR3 has 13 amino acids, counting the end cysteine and phenylalanine. CDR3 DNA is the only sequence kept; it has 39 bases, read in frame from the first base.